The clone carrying this T cell receptor beta chain was counted ten times or more. As yet, its antigen is unknown. This specimen comes from a study of CD8 T cells in ankylosing spondylitis. The germline V gene encodes CDR1 ENHRY and CDR2 SYGVKD. Trimming took off 3 bases at V and 1 base at J, with 12 bases between the two ends. This CDR3 has 15 residues. The study, taken as a whole, reports: Seemingly characteristic of ankylosing spondylitis blood was a TCR beta motif consisting of fewer than 10 highly homologous variants. Earlier literature documents some of the motif variants in reactive arthritis synovial fluid and blood.

TCRdb processed the 5' RACE reads anew with MiXCR; each CDR3 protein has one entry. The table records approximately 520,000 distinct CDR3 sequences, less than 6% of them present only once. Sequencing input: blood, either unsorted or a sorted T cell fraction (not recorded which). The clonotype was recovered from a male donor with ankylosing spondylitis. The chain carries TRBV10-3 and TRBJ1-1; a possible D gene is TRBD1 (5 bases). The CDR3 coding sequence is TGTGCCATCAGTGATGGGGGATACCAGAACACTGAAGCTTTCTTT. Residues: CAISDGGYQNTEAFF.